This entry describes one TCR beta chain. This sample was included in a study of T cell changes during pregnancy in multiple sclerosis. Germline V gene sequence: CDR1 MGHRA, CDR2 YSYEKL. V dropped 0 bases and J dropped 6; count of bases not matched to a gene: 7. CDR3 length equals 16 residues. Some clones are missing from TCRdb's copy, which holds only in-frame ones; the method was immunoSEQ multiplex PCR. This table holds about 80,000 clones, about 92% found once. This sequence was found in a female donor with multiple sclerosis, enrolled in a pregnancy study. Here the sequenced sample was peripheral blood, taken before pregnancy. The V call is TRBV4-1, the J call TRBJ2-3, with TRBD2 identical over 9 bases. The CDR3 spells CASSQDLTSGGDTQYF. CDR3 sequence (DNA): TGCGCCAGCAGCCAAGATTTGACTAGCGGAGGCGATACGCAGTATTTT.